This T cell receptor (beta chain) was profiled in a study of blood T cells in healthy people across ages (dated by TCRdb to the mid-2010s). For the wider study: In model experiments, roughly one uniquely barcoded TCR beta cDNA molecule per two T cells was captured by template switching. To track age-related changes in TCR beta repertoire diversity, the study relied on deep sequencing normalized with unique cDNA molecular identifiers. Four age groups were formed from the donors: young (average approximately 15 years), middle-aged (approximately 39), aged (over 55) and long-lived (more than 75). For two donors (one aged 18 to 30 and one aged 80 or older), the study analyzed two additional independent replicas of 1 million unique cDNA reads from the same blood draw.

CDR1 and CDR2, per the germline V gene, are MNHEY and SVGAGI. V loses 2 bases of germline sequence and J loses 6 bases, and the interval between the two ends is 10 bases. The CDR3 runs 13 amino acids, cysteine and phenylalanine included. The entry retains the CDR3 DNA only, 39 bases that are in frame from base 1. The study at large found these results: Because donor CMV infection status was unknown, age-related changes in expanded clonotypes were potentially confounded. Bulk unsorted PBMC profiling prevented conclusive comparison of naive and antigen-experienced compartments. Estimates of total diversity based on one million sequenced T cells were considered lower bounds and underestimates. Compared with the aged group, the long-lived group had more naive CD4+ T cells, fewer expanded clones and increased TCR diversity, suggesting age selection. A strong correlation was found between observed TCR beta diversity and the percentage of naive T cells measured by flow cytometry. Observed TCR beta diversity per million T cells fell roughly linearly with age, and a significant reduction was already apparent by age roughly 40.

A note on this clonotype: The specificity of this receptor is unknown. The input lacks base qualities; no much larger clone sits a single base away.

Library generation was performed with 5' RACE. Data came from an Illumina HiSeq 2500. The second PCR ran for about 6 to 11 cycles and used a J-beta primer mix along with a sample-barcoded 5' primer. A unique molecular identifier was introduced onto each TCR beta cDNA molecule by a template-switch 5' adaptor carrying 12 random nucleotides. At least 2.5 million CDR3-containing paired-end reads were obtained from each sample. The Mint cDNA synthesis kit, primed by a TRBC-specific oligonucleotide, was used to synthesize first-strand cDNA from all RNA. After uracil-DNA glycosylase treatment, a first 18-cycle PCR used universal primers M1SS and BC2_uni_R on all cDNA. The published analysis was carried out like this. For normalization, 1 million high-quality reads were randomly selected from each sample, with every read carrying a distinct molecular identifier. Instead of being binned into consensus sequences, reads with shared molecular identifiers were discarded. MiTCR, with a Q25 quality threshold and the strictest error-elimination algorithm, was used for CDR3 identification, clonotype clustering and error correction. A nonparametric unseen species model with Euler transformation was used to estimate a lower bound on total TCR beta diversity. TCRdb ran its own pipeline on the public reads, namely fastp trimming at Q25 and MiXCR clone calling, and kept in-frame beta chains. For every CDR3 protein sequence, its rows merge into one entry that carries the most common genes and DNA. For this entry, the V and J calls and clone size follow TCRdb and not the study's own pipeline. The sample table contains 540,000 or so distinct CDR3 sequences; only one count was recorded for around 24% of them. Approximately 8.7% of the sample comes from the top ten.

Donors were 40 or so systemically healthy Caucasian individuals from Russia aged roughly 6 to 90 years. Each donor gave ten milliliters of peripheral blood, drawn into EDTA-treated Vacutainer tubes. PBMCs were isolated by Ficoll-Paque density-gradient centrifugation, with at least 7 million obtained per sample. Total RNA, at least 6 micrograms per sample, was extracted from PBMCs with Trizol reagent. Naive CD45RAhigh/CD27high T cell percentages were measured by flow cytometry on a PBMC aliquot from every donor. The same sample was also used in a study of T cells of mothers and their children. The second investigation adds: Nine systemically healthy Caucasian individuals, comprising three mothers and their six children, were included as donors. cDNA synthesis consumed the entire amount of extracted RNA, loaded at about 1.6 ug RNA in each 15 ul reaction. In the second PCR, the M1S primer added sample barcodes and 2-4 random nucleotides. Over 9 million TCR beta CDR3 reads came from each mother, compared with some 3 million reads from each child. In both related and unrelated pairs, thymic selection shapes the output of TCR recombination in a similar way, with inherited differences having only a minor effect. Normalized repertoire overlap was always found to be slightly, but never significantly, higher in related mother-child pairs than in unrelated mother-child pairs. No persistent microchimeric T cell clones were found, with a detection sensitivity of 85 to 100 clones per million clonotypes. Deep NGS was used in the study to compare the TCR beta repertoires of mothers and children and to look for features that separate related mother-child pairs from unrelated individuals. The mean age was 40 +/- 4 years for the mothers and roughly 11 +/- 4 years for the children. After adapter ligation was performed with NEBNext reagents, the libraries were sequenced on an Illumina HiSeq 2000 with 100+100 nt paired-end reads. To avoid cross-contamination, the mother libraries and the child libraries were prepared a month apart and sequenced in separate runs. Each donor had between 500,000 and 2,000,000 distinct TCR beta clonotypes identified. Naive TCR beta clonotypes were estimated from low-frequency clonotypes matched to each donor's FACS-determined naive share, without sorting.

The chain is made from TRBV6-5 and TRBJ1-1; TRBD1 could be the D gene, as 5 bases match. The TCR was taken from a boy aged 5 to 17 in good health. Sequenced material: blood. The sequenced DNA is TGTGCCAGCAGTTACGGGGGATCCCCTGAAGCTTTCTTT. The resulting protein is CASSYGGSPEAFF.